The clone carrying this T cell receptor (beta chain) was counted once. Antigen unknown. Trimming cost V 3 bases and J 3 bases, with 13 bases left between them. CDR1 is SGHRS and CDR2 is YFSETQ in the germline V gene. This CDR3 contains 15 residues. This specimen belongs to a study of T-cell memory formation after mild COVID-19. Across the whole study: TCR clusters showed largely donor specificity.

Study-wide results and caveats: Contracting CD4+ clones sat mainly in CM and EM; CD8+ in EMRA. The study detected some responding clones in pre-infection memory, suggesting cross-reactive memory joined.

One entry per CDR3 protein results from TCRdb running MiXCR on the 5' RACE reads. The sample records 140,000 or so distinct CDR3 sequences, about 19% being singletons. This chain uses TRBV5-1 with TRBJ1-5; D remains unclear. The clonotype was recovered from an adult woman who had mild COVID-19 (a few samples of this study predate the infection). Cell type and time point are not known. Sequencing used PBMCs or a T cell subset sorted from them (not recorded which). CDR3 in amino acids: CASSWGSSPNQPQHF. The CDR3 coding sequence is TGCGCCAGCAGCTGGGGATCTTCCCCCAATCAGCCCCAGCATTTT.